This T cell receptor beta chain was obtained from a study of shared T cell receptors in the human thymus. This CDR3 is built from 15 residues. Germline values: CDR1 GTSNPN, CDR2 SVGIG (reference sequence). V was clipped by 0 bases and J by 3 bases, with 15 bases between them. TCRdb keeps only in-frame clones here, not all; method: immunoSEQ multiplex PCR. This sample yields hundreds of thousands of clones, of which roughly 88% are seen a single time; 0.0095% to 0.013% belongs to the top ten. Another study also made use of these data, one on human thymus T cells.

Sequencing was done on a sample of thymocytes. The genes are TRBV30 and TRBJ2-7; D perhaps matches TRBD2 (5 bases). The receptor's source is a boy younger than two with a congenital heart defect. CDR3 coding DNA: TGTGCCTGGAGTGTACGGCTAGGGAGTCGCTACGAGCAGTACTTC. Translated: CAWSVRLGSRYEQYF.